The present entry profiles one T cell receptor (beta chain) with its context. The sample belongs to a study of long-term antiretroviral therapy in people with HIV. Version v3.0 of the immunoSEQ assay ran at survey level. Data came from immunoSEQ multiplex PCR; TCRdb stores just in-frame clones and leaves some out. Altogether approximately 35,000 clones are present, roughly 80% being singletons, with the ten largest covering just over 7%. This CDR3 is built from 14 residues. Looked up from germline, CDR1 is MNHEY and CDR2 is SMNVEV (reference sequence). The ends lost 0 bases at V and 4 bases at J; junction bases unmatched: 1.

The receptor comes from a woman aged 50 to 60 with HIV. Here the sequenced sample was unsorted PBMCs, taken 2 years after starting antiretroviral therapy. J is TRBJ1-1 and V is TRBV27; 8 positions agree with TRBD1. The chain's CDR3 is CASSLSDRVTEAFF. In DNA, the CDR3 is TGTGCCAGCAGTTTATCGGACAGGGTCACTGAAGCTTTCTTT.